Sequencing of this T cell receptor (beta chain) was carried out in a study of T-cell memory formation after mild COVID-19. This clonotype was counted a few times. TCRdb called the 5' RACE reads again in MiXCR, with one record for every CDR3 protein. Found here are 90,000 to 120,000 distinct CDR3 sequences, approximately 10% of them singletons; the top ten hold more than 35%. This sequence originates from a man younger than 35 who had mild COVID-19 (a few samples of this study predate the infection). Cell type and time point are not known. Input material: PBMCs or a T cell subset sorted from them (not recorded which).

The CDR3 DNA follows: TGTGCCGCTCGAGGGGGCAGGGCCGGGGAGACCCAGTACTTC. Translated: CAARGGRAGETQYF. V and J are TRBV25-1 and TRBJ2-5; the match to TRBD1 covers 7 bases. Germline V gene lookup returns CDR1 MGHDK and CDR2 SYGVNS. The CDR3 spans 14 residues. V dropped 11 bases and J dropped 5; count of bases not matched to a gene: 14. Together with reference TRBV25-1 and TRBJ2-5, the CDR3 gives the full variable domain: EADIYQTPRYLVIGTGKKITLECSQTMGHDKMYWYQQDPGMELHLIHYSYGVNSTEKGDLSSESTVSRIRTEHFPLTLESARPSHTSQYLCAARGGRAGETQYFGPGTRLLVL.